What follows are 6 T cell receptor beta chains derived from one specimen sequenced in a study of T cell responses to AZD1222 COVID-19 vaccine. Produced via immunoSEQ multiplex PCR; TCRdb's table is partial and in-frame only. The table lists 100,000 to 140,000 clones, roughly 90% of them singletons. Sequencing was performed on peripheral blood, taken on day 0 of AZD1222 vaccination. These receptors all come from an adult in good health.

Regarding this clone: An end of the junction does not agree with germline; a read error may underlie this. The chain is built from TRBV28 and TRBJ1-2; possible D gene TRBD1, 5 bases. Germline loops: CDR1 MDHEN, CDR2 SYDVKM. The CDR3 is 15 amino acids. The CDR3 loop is CASSPFVAGRHPWAF. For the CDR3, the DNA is TGTGCCAGCAGTCCTTTCGTCGCAGGGAGACACCCCTGGGCCTTC.

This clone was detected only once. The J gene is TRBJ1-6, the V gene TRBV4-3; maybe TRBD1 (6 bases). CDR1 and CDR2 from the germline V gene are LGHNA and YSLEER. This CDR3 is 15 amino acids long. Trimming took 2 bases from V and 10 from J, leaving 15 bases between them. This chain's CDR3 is CASSQSTGLRSPLHF. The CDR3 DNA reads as TGCGCCAGCAGCCAATCCACAGGGTTACGCTCACCCCTCCACTTT.

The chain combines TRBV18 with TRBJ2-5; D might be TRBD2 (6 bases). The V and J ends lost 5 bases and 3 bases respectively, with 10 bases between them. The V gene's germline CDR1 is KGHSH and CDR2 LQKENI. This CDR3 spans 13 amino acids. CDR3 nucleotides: TGTGCCAGCTCAGCGACTAGTAAAGAGACCCAGTACTTC. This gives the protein CASSATSKETQYF. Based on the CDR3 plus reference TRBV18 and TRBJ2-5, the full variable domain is NAGVMQNPRHLVRRRGQEARLRCSPMKGHSHVYWYRQLPEEGLKFMVYLQKENIIDESGMPKERFSAEFPKEGPSILRIQQVVRGDSAAYFCASSATSKETQYFGPGTRLLVL.

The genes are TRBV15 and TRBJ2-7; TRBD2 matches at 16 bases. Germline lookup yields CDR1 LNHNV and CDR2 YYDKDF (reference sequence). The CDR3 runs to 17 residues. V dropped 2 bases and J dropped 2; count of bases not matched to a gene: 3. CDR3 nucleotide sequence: TGTGCCACCAGCAGACGGGGACTAGCGGGAGGGGCCTACGAGCAGTACTTC. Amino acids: CATSRRGLAGGAYEQYF. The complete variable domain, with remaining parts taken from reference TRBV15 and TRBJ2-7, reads DAMVIQNPRYQVTQFGKPVTLSCSQTLNHNVMYWYQQKSSQAPKLLFHYYDKDFNNEADTPDNFQSRRPNTSFCFLDIRSPGLGDTAMYLCATSRRGLAGGAYEQYFGPGTRLTVT.

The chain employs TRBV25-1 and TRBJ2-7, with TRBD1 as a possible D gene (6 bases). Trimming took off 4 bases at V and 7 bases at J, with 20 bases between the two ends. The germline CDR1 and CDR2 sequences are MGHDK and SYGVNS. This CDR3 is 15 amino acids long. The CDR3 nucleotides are TGTGCCAGCAGTGGAGGGGGTTTGCCCCTCGGAGAGCAGTACTTC. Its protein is CASSGGGLPLGEQYF.

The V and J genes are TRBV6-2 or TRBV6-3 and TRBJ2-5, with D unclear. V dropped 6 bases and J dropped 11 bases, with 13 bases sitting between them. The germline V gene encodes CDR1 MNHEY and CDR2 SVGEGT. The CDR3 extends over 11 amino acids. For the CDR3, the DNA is TGTGCCAGCAGCCACGACGTGGAACAGTACTTC. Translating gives CASSHDVEQYF.